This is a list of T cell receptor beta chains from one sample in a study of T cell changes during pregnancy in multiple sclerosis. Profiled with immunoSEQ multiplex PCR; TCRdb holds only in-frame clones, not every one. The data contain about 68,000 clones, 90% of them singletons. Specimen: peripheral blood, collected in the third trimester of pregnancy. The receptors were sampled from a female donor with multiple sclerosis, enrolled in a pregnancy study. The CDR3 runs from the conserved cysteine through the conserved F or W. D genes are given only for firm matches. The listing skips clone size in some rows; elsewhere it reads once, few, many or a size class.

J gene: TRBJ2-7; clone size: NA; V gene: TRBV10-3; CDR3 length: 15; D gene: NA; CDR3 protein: CAISADRNLTYEQYF; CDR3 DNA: TGTGCCATCAGTGCCGACAGGAACCTTACCTACGAGCAGTACTTC
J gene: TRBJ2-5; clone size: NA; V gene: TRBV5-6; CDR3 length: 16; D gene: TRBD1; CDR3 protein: CASSFGQGADQETQYF; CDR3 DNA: TGTGCCAGCAGCTTTGGACAGGGGGCCGACCAAGAGACCCAGTACTTC
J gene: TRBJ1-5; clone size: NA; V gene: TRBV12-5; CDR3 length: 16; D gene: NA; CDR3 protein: CASGLVQFFSNQPQHF; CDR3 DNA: TGTGCTAGTGGTTTGGTACAGTTTTTTAGCAATCAGCCCCAGCATTTT
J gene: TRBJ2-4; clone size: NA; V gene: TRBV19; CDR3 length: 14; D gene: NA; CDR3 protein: CASSSQGRLDIQYF; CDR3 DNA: TGTGCCAGTAGTAGTCAGGGTCGGTTGGACATTCAGTACTTC
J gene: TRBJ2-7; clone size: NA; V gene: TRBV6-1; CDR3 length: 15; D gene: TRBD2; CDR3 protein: CASILGMGGTYEQYF; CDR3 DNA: TGTGCCAGCATCCTAGGGATGGGGGGGACCTACGAGCAGTACTTC
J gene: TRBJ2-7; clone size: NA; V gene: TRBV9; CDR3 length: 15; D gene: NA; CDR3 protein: CASSATGTQGYEQYF; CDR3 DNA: TGTGCCAGCAGCGCCACCGGGACACAAGGCTACGAGCAGTACTTC
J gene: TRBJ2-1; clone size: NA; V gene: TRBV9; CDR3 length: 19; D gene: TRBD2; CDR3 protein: CASSATLTAGTSGRNEQFF; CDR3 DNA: TGTGCCAGCAGCGCAACCCTAACAGCCGGGACTAGCGGGAGGAATGAGCAGTTCTTC
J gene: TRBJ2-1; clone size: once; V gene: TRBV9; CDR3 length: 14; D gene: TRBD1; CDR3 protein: CASSAGTGGNEQFF; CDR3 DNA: TGTGCCAGCAGCGCCGGGACAGGGGGCAATGAGCAGTTCTTC
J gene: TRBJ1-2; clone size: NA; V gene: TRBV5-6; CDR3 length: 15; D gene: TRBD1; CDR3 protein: CASSLGVQGGDGYTF; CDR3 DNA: TGTGCCAGCAGCTTAGGGGTACAGGGGGGAGATGGCTACACCTTC
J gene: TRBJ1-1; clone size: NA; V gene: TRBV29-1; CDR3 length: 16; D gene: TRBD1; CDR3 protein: CSVLRRAGGPNTEAFF; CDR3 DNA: TGCAGCGTCCTCCGTCGCGCAGGGGGCCCTAACACTGAAGCTTTCTTT
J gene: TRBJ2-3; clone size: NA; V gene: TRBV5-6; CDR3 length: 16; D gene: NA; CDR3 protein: CASSLPGVGSTDTQYF; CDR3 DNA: TGTGCCAGCAGCTTGCCCGGGGTTGGGAGCACAGATACGCAGTATTTT
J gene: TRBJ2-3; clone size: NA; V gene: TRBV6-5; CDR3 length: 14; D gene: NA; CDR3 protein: CASSYGHNTDTQYF; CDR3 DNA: TGTGCCAGCAGTTACGGGCACAACACAGATACGCAGTATTTT
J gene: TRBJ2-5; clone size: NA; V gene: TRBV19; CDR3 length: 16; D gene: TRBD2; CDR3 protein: CASSTTVAGGTETQYF; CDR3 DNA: TGTGCCAGTAGTACAACTGTAGCGGGAGGCACGGAGACCCAGTACTTC
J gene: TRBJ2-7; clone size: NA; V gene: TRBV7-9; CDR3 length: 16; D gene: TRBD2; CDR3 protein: CASSLEAGVRTYEQYF; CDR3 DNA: TGTGCCAGCAGCTTAGAAGCGGGGGTTAGGACCTACGAGCAGTACTTC
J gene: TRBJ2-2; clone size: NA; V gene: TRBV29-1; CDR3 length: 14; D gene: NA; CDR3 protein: CSVIGTANTGELFF; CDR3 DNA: TGCAGCGTCATAGGAACAGCGAACACCGGGGAGCTGTTTTTT
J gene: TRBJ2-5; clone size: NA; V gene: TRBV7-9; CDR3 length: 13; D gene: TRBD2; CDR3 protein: CAAQGSGRETQYF; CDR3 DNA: TGTGCGGCTCAGGGTAGCGGGAGGGAGACCCAGTACTTC
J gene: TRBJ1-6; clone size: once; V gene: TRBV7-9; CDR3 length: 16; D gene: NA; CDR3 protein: CASSLGGTRDNSPLHF; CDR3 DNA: TGTGCCAGCAGCTTAGGTGGGACACGGGATAATTCACCCCTCCACTTT
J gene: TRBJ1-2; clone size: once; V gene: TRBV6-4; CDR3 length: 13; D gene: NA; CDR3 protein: CASSVKQGGGYTF; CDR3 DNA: TGTGCCAGCAGCGTTAAACAGGGCGGTGGCTACACCTTC
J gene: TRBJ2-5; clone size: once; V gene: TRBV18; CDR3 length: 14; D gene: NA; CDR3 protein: CASSEGTTQETQYF; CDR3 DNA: TGTGCCAGCTCAGAAGGGACAACACAAGAGACCCAGTACTTC
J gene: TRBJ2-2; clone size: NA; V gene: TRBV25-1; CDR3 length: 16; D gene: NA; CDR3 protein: CASSRAGQGGTGELFF; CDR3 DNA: TGTGCCAGCAGTCGCGCCGGGCAGGGCGGCACCGGGGAGCTGTTTTTT
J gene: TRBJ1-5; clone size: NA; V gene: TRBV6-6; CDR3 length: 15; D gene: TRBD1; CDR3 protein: CASSYSSGQGQPQHF; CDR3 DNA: TGTGCCAGCAGTTACTCAAGTGGACAGGGACAGCCCCAGCATTTT
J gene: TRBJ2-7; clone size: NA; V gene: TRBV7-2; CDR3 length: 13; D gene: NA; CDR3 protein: CASSLLADYEQYF; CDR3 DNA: TGTGCCAGCAGCTTATTGGCAGACTACGAGCAGTACTTC
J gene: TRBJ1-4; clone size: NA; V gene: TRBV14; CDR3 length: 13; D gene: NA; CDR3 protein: CASSHGRIEKLFF; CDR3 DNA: TGTGCCAGCAGCCACGGGAGGATTGAAAAACTGTTTTTT
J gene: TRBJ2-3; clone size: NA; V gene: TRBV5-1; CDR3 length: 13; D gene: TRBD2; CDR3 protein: CASTSPSGGTQYF; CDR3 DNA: TGCGCCAGCACCTCCCCAAGCGGGGGCACGCAGTATTTT
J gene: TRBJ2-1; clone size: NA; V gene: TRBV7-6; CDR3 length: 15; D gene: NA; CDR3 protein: CASSLATGSYNEQFF; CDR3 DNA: TGTGCCAGCAGCTTAGCCACAGGTTCCTACAATGAGCAGTTCTTC
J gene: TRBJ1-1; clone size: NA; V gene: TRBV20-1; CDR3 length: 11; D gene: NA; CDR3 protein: CSARSQGQAFF; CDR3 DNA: TGCAGTGCTAGGAGTCAGGGGCAAGCTTTCTTT
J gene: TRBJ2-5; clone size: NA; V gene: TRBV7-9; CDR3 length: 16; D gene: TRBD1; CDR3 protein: CASSHTPGTGVKTQYF; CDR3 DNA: TGTGCCAGCAGTCACACGCCCGGGACAGGGGTGAAGACCCAGTACTTC
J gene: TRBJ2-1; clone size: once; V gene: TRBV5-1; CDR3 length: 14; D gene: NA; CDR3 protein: CASSYRVAYNEQFF; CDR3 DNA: TGCGCCAGCAGCTACAGGGTCGCCTACAATGAGCAGTTCTTC
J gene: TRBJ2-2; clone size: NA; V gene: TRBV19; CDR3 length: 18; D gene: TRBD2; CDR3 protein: CASSILGTSGRYTGELFF; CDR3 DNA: TGTGCCAGTAGTATCCTGGGGACTAGCGGAAGATACACCGGGGAGCTGTTTTTT
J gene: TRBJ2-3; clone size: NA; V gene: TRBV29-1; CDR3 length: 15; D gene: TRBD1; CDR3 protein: CSVADRGPSTDTQYF; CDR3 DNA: TGCAGCGTCGCGGACAGGGGCCCTAGCACAGATACGCAGTATTTT
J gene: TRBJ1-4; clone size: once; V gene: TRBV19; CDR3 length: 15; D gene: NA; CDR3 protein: CASSNQGWANEKLFF; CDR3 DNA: TGTGCCAGTAGTAATCAGGGTTGGGCTAATGAAAAACTGTTTTTT
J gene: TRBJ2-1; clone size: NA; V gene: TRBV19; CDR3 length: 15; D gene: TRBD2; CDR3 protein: CASRLAGVAYNEQFF; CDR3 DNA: TGTGCCAGTAGACTAGCGGGAGTAGCCTACAATGAGCAGTTCTTC
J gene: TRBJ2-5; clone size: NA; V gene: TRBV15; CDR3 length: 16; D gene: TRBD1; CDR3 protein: CATSRHSQGAGETQYF; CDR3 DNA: TGTGCCACCAGCAGACACTCACAGGGGGCCGGGGAGACCCAGTACTTC
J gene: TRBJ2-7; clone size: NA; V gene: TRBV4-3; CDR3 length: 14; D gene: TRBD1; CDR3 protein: CASSQTGTVYEQYF; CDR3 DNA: TGCGCCAGCAGCCAAACCGGGACAGTCTACGAGCAGTACTTC
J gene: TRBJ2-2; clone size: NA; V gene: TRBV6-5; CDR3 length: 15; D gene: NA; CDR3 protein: CASSYEGVGTGELFF; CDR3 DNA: TGTGCCAGCAGTTACGAGGGAGTGGGCACCGGGGAGCTGTTTTTT
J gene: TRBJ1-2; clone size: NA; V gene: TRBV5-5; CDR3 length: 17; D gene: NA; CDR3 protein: CASSRDRRRNLHYGYTF; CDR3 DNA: TGTGCCAGCAGTCGAGACAGGCGACGCAACCTCCACTATGGCTACACCTTC
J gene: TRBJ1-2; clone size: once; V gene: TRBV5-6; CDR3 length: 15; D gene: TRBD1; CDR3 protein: CASSSVLQGAYGYTF; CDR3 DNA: TGTGCCAGCAGCTCCGTTTTACAGGGGGCCTATGGCTACACCTTC
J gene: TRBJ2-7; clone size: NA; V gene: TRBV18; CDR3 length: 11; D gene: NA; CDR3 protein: CASSPRDEQYF; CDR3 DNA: TGTGCCAGCTCACCGAGGGACGAGCAGTACTTC
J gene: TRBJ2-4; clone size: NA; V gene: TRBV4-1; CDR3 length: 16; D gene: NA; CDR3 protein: CASSQDILRVKNIQYF; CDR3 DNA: TGCGCCAGCAGCCAAGATATTCTGAGGGTAAAGAACATTCAGTACTTC
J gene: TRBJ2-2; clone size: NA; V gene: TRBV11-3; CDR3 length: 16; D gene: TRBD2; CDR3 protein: CASTEGTSGRAGELFF; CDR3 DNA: TGTGCCAGCACCGAAGGGACTAGCGGGAGGGCCGGGGAGCTGTTTTTT
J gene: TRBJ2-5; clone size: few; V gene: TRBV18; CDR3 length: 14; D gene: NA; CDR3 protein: CASSPMGRQETQYF; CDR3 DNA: TGTGCCAGCTCACCCATGGGGCGCCAAGAGACCCAGTACTTC
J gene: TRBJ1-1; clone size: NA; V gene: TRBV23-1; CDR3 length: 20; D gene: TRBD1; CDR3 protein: CASSQGGQNQVDCMNTEAFF; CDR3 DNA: TGCGCCAGCAGTCAAGGGGGACAGAATCAGGTGGATTGCATGAACACTGAAGCTTTCTTT
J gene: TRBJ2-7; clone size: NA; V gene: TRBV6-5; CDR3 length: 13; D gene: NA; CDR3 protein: CASGETGFYEQYF; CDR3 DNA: TGTGCCAGCGGAGAGACTGGATTCTACGAGCAGTACTTC
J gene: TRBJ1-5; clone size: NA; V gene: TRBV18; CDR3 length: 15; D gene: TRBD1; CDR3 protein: CASSPPGQGNQPQHF; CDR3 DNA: TGTGCCAGCTCACCACCGGGACAGGGGAATCAGCCCCAGCATTTT